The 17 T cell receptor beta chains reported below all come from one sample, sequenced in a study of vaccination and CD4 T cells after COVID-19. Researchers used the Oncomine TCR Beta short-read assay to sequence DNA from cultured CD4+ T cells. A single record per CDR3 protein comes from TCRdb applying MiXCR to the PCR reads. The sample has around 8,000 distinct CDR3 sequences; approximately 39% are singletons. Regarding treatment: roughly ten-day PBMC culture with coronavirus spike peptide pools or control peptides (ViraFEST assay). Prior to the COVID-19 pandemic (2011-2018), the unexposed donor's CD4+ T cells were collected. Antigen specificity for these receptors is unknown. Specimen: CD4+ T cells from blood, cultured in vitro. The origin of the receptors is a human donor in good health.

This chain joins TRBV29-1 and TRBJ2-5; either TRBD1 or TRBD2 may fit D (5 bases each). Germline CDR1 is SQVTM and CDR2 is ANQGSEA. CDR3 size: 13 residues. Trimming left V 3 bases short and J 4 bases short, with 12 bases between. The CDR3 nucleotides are TGCAGCGTTGATTTCAGGGAGCGAGAGACCCAGTACTTC. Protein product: CSVDFRERETQYF.

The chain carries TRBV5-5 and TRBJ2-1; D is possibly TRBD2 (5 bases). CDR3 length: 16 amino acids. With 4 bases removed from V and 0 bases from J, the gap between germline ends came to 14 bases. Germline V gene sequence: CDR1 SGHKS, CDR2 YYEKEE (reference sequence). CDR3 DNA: TGTGCCAGCAGCCGCGACCCGGGGTCCTCCTACAATGAGCAGTTCTTC. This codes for CASSRDPGSSYNEQFF.

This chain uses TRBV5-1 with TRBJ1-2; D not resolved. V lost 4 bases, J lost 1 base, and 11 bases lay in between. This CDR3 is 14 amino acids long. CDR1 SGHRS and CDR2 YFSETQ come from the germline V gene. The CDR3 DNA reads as TGCGCCAGCAGCCCCGGGAGCAGTAACTATGGCTACACCTTC. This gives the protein CASSPGSSNYGYTF.

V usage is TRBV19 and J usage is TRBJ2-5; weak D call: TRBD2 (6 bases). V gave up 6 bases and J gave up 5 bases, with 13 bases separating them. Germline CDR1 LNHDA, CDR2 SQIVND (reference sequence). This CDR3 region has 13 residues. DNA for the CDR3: TGTGCCAGTAGGTTACTAGCATCGGAGACCCAGTACTTC. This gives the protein CASRLLASETQYF.

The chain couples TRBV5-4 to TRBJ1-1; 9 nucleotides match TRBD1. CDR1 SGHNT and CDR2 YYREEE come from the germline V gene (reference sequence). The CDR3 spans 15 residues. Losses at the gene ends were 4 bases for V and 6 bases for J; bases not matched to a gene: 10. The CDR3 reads CASSPGTGFRPEAFF. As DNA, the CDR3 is TGTGCCAGCAGCCCCGGGACAGGGTTTCGGCCTGAAGCTTTCTTT.

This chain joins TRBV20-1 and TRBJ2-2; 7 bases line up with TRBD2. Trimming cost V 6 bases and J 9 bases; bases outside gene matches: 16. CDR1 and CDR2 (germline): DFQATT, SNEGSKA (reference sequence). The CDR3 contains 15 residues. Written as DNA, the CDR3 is TGCAGTGCCCCCGCTCCGGGGGGAAATACCAGGGAGCTGTTTTTT. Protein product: CSAPAPGGNTRELFF.

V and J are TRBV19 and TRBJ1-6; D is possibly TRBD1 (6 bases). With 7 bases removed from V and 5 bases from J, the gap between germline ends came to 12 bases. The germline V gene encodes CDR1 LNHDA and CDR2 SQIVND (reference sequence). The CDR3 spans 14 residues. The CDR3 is CASKDSRNNSPLHF. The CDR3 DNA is TGTGCCAGTAAGGACAGTAGGAATAATTCACCCCTCCACTTT. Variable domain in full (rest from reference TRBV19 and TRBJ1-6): DGGITQSPKYLFRKEGQNVTLSCEQNLNHDAMYWYRQDPGQGLRLIYYSQIVNDFQKGDIAEGYSVSREKKESFPLTVTSAQKNPTAFYLCASKDSRNNSPLHFGNGTRLTVT.

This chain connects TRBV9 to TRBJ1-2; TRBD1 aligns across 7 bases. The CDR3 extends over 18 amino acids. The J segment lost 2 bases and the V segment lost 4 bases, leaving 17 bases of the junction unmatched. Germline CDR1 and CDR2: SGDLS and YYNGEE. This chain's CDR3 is CASSQSGQASISNYGYTF. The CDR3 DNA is TGTGCCAGCAGCCAGTCCGGACAGGCCTCCATCTCAAACTATGGCTACACCTTC. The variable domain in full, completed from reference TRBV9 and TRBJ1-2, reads DSGVTQTPKHLITATGQRVTLRCSPRSGDLSVYWYQQSLDQGLQFLIQYYNGEERAKGNILERFSAQQFPDLHSELNLSSLELGDSALYFCASSQSGQASISNYGYTFGSGTRLTVV.

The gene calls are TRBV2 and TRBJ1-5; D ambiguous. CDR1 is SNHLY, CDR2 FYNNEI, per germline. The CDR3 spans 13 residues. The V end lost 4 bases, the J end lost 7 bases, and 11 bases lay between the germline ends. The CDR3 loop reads CASSVEIWQPQHF. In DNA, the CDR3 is TGTGCCAGCAGTGTGGAGATTTGGCAGCCCCAGCATTTT.

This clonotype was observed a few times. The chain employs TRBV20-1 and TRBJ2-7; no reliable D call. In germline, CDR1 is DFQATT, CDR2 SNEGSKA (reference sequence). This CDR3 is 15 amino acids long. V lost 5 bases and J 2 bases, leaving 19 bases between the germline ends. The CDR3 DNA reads TGCAGTGCTCCTTTAGTGCCCGGGTCGGCCTACGAGCAGTACTTC. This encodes CSAPLVPGSAYEQYF.

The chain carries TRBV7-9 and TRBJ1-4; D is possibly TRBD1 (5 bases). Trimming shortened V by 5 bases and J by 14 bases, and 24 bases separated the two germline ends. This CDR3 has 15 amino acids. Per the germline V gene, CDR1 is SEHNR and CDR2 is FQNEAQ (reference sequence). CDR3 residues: CASSISGRPGPGLFF. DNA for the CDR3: TGTGCCAGCAGCATATCCGGCAGACCGGGGCCGGGGCTGTTTTTT.

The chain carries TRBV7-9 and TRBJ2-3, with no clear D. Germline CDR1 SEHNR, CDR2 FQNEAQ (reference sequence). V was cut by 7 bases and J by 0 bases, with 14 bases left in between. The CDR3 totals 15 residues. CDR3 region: CASNPWGSSTDTQYF. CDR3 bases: TGTGCCAGCAACCCATGGGGATCTAGCACAGATACGCAGTATTTT. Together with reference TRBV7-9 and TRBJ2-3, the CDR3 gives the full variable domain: DTGVSQNPRHKITKRGQNVTFRCDPISEHNRLYWYRQTLGQGPEFLTYFQNEAQLEKSRLLSDRFSAERPKGSFSTLEIQRTEQGDSAMYLCASNPWGSSTDTQYFGPGTRLTVL.

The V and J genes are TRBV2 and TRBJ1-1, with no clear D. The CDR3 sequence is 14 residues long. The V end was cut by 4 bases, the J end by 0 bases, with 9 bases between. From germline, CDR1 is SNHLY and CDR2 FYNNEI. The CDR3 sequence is CASSGEMMNTEAFF. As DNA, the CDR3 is TGTGCCAGCAGTGGGGAAATGATGAACACTGAAGCTTTCTTT. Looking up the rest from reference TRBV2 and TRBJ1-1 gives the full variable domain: EPEVTQTPSHQVTQMGQEVILRCVPISNHLYFYWYRQILGQKVEFLVSFYNNEISEKSEIFDDQFSVERPDGSNFTLKIRSTKLEDSAMYFCASSGEMMNTEAFFGQGTRLTVV.

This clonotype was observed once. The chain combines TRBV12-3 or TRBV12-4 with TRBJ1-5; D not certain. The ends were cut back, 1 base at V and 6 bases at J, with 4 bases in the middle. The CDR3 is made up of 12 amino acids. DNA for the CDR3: TGTGCCAGCAGTTTAGGGATTCAGCCCCAGCATTTT. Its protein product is CASSLGIQPQHF.

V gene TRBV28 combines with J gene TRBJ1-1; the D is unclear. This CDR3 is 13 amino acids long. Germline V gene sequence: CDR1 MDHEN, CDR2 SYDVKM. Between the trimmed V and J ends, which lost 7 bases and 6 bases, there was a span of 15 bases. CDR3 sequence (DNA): TGTGCCAGCAATGATGGACGTAGCGCTGAAGCTTTCTTT. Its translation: CASNDGRSAEAFF.

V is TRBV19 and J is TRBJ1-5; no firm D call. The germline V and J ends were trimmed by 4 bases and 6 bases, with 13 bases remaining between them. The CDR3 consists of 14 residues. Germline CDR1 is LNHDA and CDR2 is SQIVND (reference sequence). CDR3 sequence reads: CASSNPGQIQPQHF. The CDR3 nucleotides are TGTGCCAGTAGTAACCCCGGCCAGATTCAGCCCCAGCATTTT.

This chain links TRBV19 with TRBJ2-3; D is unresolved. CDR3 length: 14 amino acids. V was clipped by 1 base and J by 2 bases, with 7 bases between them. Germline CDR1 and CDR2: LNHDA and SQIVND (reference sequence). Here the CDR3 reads CASSIGAYTDTQYF. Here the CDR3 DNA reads TGTGCCAGTAGTATAGGCGCCTACACAGATACGCAGTATTTT.